This T cell receptor beta chain was found in a study of T cell responses to AZD1222 COVID-19 vaccine. General study results and limits: The donor group comprised mostly white British people and more females; the analysis possibly underestimated clonal diversity. Unmutated variant regions are reportedly the target of nearly half of TCRs that are spike-specific. Distributed over spike, vaccine-associated CD4 TCRs predominated at 160-218 and 743-854.

The CDR3 covers 16 residues. The germline V gene encodes CDR1 SGDLS and CDR2 YYNGEE. The V and J ends lost 3 bases and 1 base respectively, with 14 bases between them. Sequencing was performed with immunoSEQ multiplex PCR; in TCRdb, only in-frame clones are kept and a portion is missing. This table has 120,000 to 150,000 clones, 89% appearing once. Comments on this clone: The target antigen is unknown.

The rearrangement links TRBV9 to TRBJ1-3; D gene ambiguous. Specimen: peripheral blood, collected 28 days after the second AZD1222 dose. This receptor was identified in an adult who received the AZD1222 COVID-19 vaccine. CDR3 sequence reads: CASSAAPINSGNTIYF. The CDR3 DNA follows: TGTGCCAGCAGCGCGGCCCCCATCAATTCTGGAAACACCATATATTTT.